This T cell receptor (beta chain) was recorded in a study of cytomegalovirus exposure and HLA in healthy donors. Study-wide results and caveats: In a later analysis, across HLA loci, associated TCR counts were highest for DRB1, lowest for HLA-C.

Comments on this clone: Its antigen is not identified.

The primer mix had 60 Vbeta and 13 Jbeta primers. Sequencing was performed with immunoSEQ multiplex PCR; in TCRdb, only in-frame clones are kept and a portion is missing. The sample shows around 67,000 clones, roughly 66% of them seen only once. This sequence originates from a woman aged 45-65 years in good health and CMV-seronegative. The source material was PBMCs.

The CDR3 region is CASSVVSRLYYEQYF. CDR3 nucleotide sequence: TGTGCCAGCAGCGTAGTCTCCAGGTTGTACTACGAGCAGTACTTC. The chain joins TRBV9 to TRBJ2-7, with D uncertain. The CDR3 runs 15 residues. Per germline, CDR1 SGDLS and CDR2 YYNGEE. V dropped 0 bases and J dropped 3 bases, with 13 bases sitting between them.